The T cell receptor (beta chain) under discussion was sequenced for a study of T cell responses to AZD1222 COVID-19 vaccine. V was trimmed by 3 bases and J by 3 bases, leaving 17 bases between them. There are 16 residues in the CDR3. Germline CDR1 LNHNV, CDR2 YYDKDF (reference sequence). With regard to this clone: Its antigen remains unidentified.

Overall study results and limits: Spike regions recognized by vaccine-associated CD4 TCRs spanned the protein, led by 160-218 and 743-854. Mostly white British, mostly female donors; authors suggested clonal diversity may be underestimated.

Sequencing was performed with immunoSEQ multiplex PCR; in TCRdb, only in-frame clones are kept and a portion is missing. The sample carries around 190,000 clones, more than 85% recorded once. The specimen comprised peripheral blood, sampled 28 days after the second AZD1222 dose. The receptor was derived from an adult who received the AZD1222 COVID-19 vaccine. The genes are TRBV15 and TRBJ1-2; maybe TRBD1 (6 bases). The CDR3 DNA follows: TGTGCCACCAGCAGGGGGGGCCAGGAAAGGGACTATGGCTACACCTTC. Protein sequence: CATSRGGQERDYGYTF.